The clone carrying this TCR beta chain was counted a few times. This specimen comes from a study of T-cell reconstitution after alpha-beta-depleted transplantation in children. Unique molecular identifiers were used in preparing the TCRbeta library. TCRdb reanalysed the PCR reads using MiXCR and keeps one entry per CDR3 protein. The profile shows about 900,000 distinct CDR3 sequences, roughly 29% of them singletons. This CDR3 is built from 16 residues. Germline V gene data show CDR1 as SGHTA and CDR2 as FQGNSA. V was clipped by 3 bases and J by 7 bases; unmatched bases: 9. The receptor's source is a boy under two years old who had a stem cell transplant for SCID, so the T cells may come from the graft donor. The sample was PBMCs, mostly from graft donor cells, taken 360 days after TCRalphabeta/CD19-depleted stem cell transplant. The chain combines TRBV7-2 with TRBJ2-1; 10 nucleotides align to TRBD1. The CDR3 region is CASSFSGTGVGNEQFF. In nucleotides, the CDR3 is TGTGCCAGCAGCTTCTCCGGGACAGGGGTAGGGAATGAGCAGTTCTTC.